This T cell receptor beta chain was sequenced in a study of T cell responses to AZD1222 COVID-19 vaccine. Study-level findings and limits: Possibly, clonal diversity was underestimated; donors were largely white British and included more females.

The protocol was immunoSEQ multiplex PCR, while the TCRdb copy is restricted to in-frame clones and leaves out a portion. The repertoire holds about 120,000 clones, with 88% as singletons. The length of the CDR3 is 17 residues. After removal of 5 bases from V and 4 bases from J, the junction contained 15 bases not matched to a gene. Germline CDR1 is MNHEY and CDR2 is SMNVEV (reference sequence). For this clone: The antigen is not known.

Sample: peripheral blood, taken on day 0 of MenACWY control vaccination. The receptor comes from an adult in good health. The chain uses TRBV27 and TRBJ2-5; the match to TRBD2 covers 8 bases. CDR3 loop: CASSRLAGGVFGETQYF. The CDR3 nucleotides are TGTGCCAGCAGTAGACTTGCGGGGGGAGTTTTTGGAGAGACCCAGTACTTC.